These T cell receptor beta chains were read from a single sample in a study of metastatic and nonmetastatic thyroid tumors. TCRdb re-analyzed the PCR reads through MiXCR. This sample has over 20,000 clones, with 20% to 30% found just once. Sequencing was done on a sample of blood. The receptors derive from a male donor with papillary thyroid cancer or a benign thyroid nodule (not recorded which). Some clones in this sample may be carry-over from other donors' samples. Each CDR3 is given without its conserved first and last residue. D genes are given only for firm matches.

CDR3aa: SAAGPVETRQY; j_gene: TRBJ2-7; v_gene: TRBV20-1; d_gene: -
CDR3aa: ASSYSSEGGETQY; j_gene: TRBJ2-5; v_gene: TRBV6-2/TRBV6-3; d_gene: -
CDR3aa: AIQTGPTTGELF; j_gene: TRBJ2-2; v_gene: TRBV24-1; d_gene: -
CDR3aa: SAQREGRGYEQY; j_gene: TRBJ2-7; v_gene: TRBV20-1; d_gene: TRBD2
CDR3aa: ASSWYARTTDTQY; j_gene: TRBJ2-3; v_gene: TRBV5-6; d_gene: -
CDR3aa: ASSELAELTDTQY; j_gene: TRBJ2-3; v_gene: TRBV7-6; d_gene: TRBD2
CDR3aa: ATSRDIYEQY; j_gene: TRBJ2-7; v_gene: TRBV15; d_gene: -
CDR3aa: ASSLGRKDEQF; j_gene: TRBJ2-1; v_gene: TRBV7-2; d_gene: -
CDR3aa: ASSYGDEAF; j_gene: TRBJ1-1; v_gene: TRBV18; d_gene: -
CDR3aa: SARGGGNYGYT; j_gene: TRBJ1-2; v_gene: TRBV20-1; d_gene: -
CDR3aa: ASSLNRADTQY; j_gene: TRBJ2-3; v_gene: TRBV27; d_gene: -
CDR3aa: ASRGYEQY; j_gene: TRBJ2-7; v_gene: TRBV10-2; d_gene: -
CDR3aa: ASSFTSGSGWGEQF; j_gene: TRBJ2-1; v_gene: TRBV7-2; d_gene: TRBD2